Given below is one TCR beta chain in context. CDR1 is LNHDA, CDR2 SQIVND, per germline (reference sequence). The CDR3 length is 14 residues. V lost 5 bases to trimming and J lost 3 bases; unmatched junction nucleotides: 4. Primers: 60 Vbeta forward and 13 Jbeta reverse. Profiled with immunoSEQ multiplex PCR; TCRdb holds only in-frame clones, not every one. The sample has some 100,000 clones, 60% to 80% seen once. This sample stems from a study of cytomegalovirus exposure and HLA in healthy donors. J is TRBJ2-7 and V is TRBV19; 10 positions agree with TRBD1. The receptor comes from a man in his fifties or sixties in good health and CMV-seropositive. The sequencing input was PBMCs. The CDR3 bases are TGTGCCAGTAGTGAGGGACAGGGGAACTACGAGCAGTACTTC. Protein product: CASSEGQGNYEQYF. Filled out from reference TRBV19 and TRBJ2-7, the complete variable domain reads DGGITQSPKYLFRKEGQNVTLSCEQNLNHDAMYWYRQDPGQGLRLIYYSQIVNDFQKGDIAEGYSVSREKKESFPLTVTSAQKNPTAFYLCASSEGQGNYEQYFGPGTRLTVT.